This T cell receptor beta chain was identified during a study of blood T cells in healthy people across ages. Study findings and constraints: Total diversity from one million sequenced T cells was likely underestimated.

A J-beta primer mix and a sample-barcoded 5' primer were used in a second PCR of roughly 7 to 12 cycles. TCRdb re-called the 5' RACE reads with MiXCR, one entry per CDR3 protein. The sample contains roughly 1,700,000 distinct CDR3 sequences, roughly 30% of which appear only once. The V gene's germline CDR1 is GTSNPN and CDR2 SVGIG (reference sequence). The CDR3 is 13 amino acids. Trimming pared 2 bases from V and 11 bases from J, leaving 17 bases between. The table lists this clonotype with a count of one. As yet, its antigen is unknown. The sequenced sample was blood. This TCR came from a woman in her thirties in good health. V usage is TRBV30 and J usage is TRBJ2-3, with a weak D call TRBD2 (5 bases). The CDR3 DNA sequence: TGTGCCTGGAGTTCGAGGGCTAGTCAGGAGCAGTATTTT. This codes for CAWSSRASQEQYF.